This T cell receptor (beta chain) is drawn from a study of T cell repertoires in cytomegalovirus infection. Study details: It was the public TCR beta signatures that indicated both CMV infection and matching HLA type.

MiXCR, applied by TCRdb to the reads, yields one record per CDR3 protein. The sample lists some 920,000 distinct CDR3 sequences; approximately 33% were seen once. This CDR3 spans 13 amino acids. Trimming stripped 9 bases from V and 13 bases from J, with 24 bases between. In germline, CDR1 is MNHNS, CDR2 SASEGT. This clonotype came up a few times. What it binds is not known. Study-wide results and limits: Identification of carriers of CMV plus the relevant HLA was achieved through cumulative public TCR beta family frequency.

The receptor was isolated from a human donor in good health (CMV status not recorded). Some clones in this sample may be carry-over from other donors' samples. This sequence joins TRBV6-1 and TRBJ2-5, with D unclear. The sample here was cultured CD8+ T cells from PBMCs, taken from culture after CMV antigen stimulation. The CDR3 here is CASSGRAPRIRYF. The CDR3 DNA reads TGTGCCAGTTCCGGCCGGGCCCCCCGTATTCGGTACTTC.